This T cell receptor (beta chain) was captured in a study of shared clonotypes between healthy human individuals. Sequencing used immunoSEQ multiplex PCR; TCRdb keeps in-frame clones, though not all of them. In the table there are hundreds of thousands of clones, about 85% of which are singletons. CDR1 is SGHRS and CDR2 is YFSETQ in the germline V gene. The CDR3 has 15 amino acids. V was shortened by 5 bases and J by 6 bases, with 18 bases between the two germline ends. This clonotype was obtained from a woman between 40 and 55 years old in good health. Some clones in this sample may be carry-over from other donors' samples. Material: PBMCs. The chain employs TRBV5-1 and TRBJ1-5, with D possibly TRBD1 on 6 matching bases. DNA for the CDR3: TGCGCCAGCAGGCTGGGGATGGGGGCCGGTCAGCCCCAGCATTTT. Protein sequence: CASRLGMGAGQPQHF.